The 5 T cell receptor beta chains presented below share a single source sample, sequenced in a study of beta chain features in type 1 diabetes. Whole-study findings and limits: In all four CD4+ subsets, TCRB CDR3 length was significantly, moderately reduced in type 1 diabetes.

No antigen is known for these receptors. All of the isolated RNA was reverse transcribed, so expressed TCRB transcripts were sequenced. TCRdb's copy holds only in-frame clones and misses some; the assay was immunoSEQ multiplex PCR. The sample yields 95,000 to 110,000 clones, roughly 28% seen once. The specimen sequenced was central memory CD4+ T cells from blood. These receptors came from a woman aged 18-35 years with type 1 diabetes.

This clone was observed a few times. The chain employs TRBV28 and TRBJ2-7, with D possibly being TRBD1 (6 bases). V was pared by 6 bases and J by 3 bases, with 18 bases between. Germline V lookup: CDR1 MDHEN, CDR2 SYDVKM. CDR3 length: 15 amino acids. CDR3 sequence: CASREQGVYVYEQYF. The CDR3 nucleotides read TGTGCCAGCAGGGAACAGGGAGTCTATGTCTACGAGCAGTACTTC.

The chain combines TRBV7-9 with TRBJ1-6; TRBD1 agrees at 7 bases. This CDR3 has 19 amino acids. CDR1 SEHNR and CDR2 FQNEAQ come from the germline V gene (reference sequence). The junction had 17 bases not matched to a gene; V was cut back by 4 bases and J by 5 bases. The CDR3 reads CASSSPWDSPGANNSPLHF. The CDR3 DNA follows: TGTGCCAGCAGCTCCCCCTGGGACAGCCCCGGGGCTAATAATTCACCCCTCCACTTT. The complete variable domain, with remaining parts taken from reference TRBV7-9 and TRBJ1-6, reads DTGVSQNPRHKITKRGQNVTFRCDPISEHNRLYWYRQTLGQGPEFLTYFQNEAQLEKSRLLSDRFSAERPKGSFSTLEIQRTEQGDSAMYLCASSSPWDSPGANNSPLHFGNGTRLTVT.

This clone was picked up a small number of times. The chain is built from TRBV5-1 and TRBJ1-2; possibly TRBD1 for D (6 bases). V was pared by 0 bases and J by 4 bases, with 13 bases between. CDR3 length: 15 residues. Germline lookup yields CDR1 SGHRS and CDR2 YFSETQ. The CDR3 spells CASSLGGQTFYGYTF. The CDR3 DNA reads as TGCGCCAGCAGCTTGGGAGGACAGACATTCTATGGCTACACCTTC. Combining the CDR3 with reference TRBV5-1 and TRBJ1-2 gives the whole variable domain KAGVTQTPRYLIKTRGQQVTLSCSPISGHRSVSWYQQTPGQGLQFLFEYFSETQRNKGNFPGRFSGRQFSNSRSEMNVSTLELGDSALYLCASSLGGQTFYGYTFGSGTRLTVV.

This clone was seen only a few times. This chain joins TRBV2 and TRBJ2-5, with D perhaps TRBD1 (6 bases). The tail of the sequence fits TRBJ2-7 better, so the J call may be wrong. This CDR3 comprises 11 residues. Germline CDR1 is SNHLY and CDR2 is FYNNEI. CDR3 region: CASKGTTEQYF. CDR3 nucleotides: TGTGCCAGCAAAGGGACAACCGAGCAGTACTTC.

The rearrangement uses TRBV10-3 and TRBJ1-1, with TRBD1 as a possible D gene (6 bases). Trimming left V 10 bases short and J 2 bases short, with 17 bases between. This CDR3 contains 14 residues. Germline values: CDR1 ENHRY, CDR2 SYGVKD. DNA for the CDR3: TGTGCCAGCTTACAGGGTCCCAGAAACACTGAAGCTTTCTTT. Translation: CASLQGPRNTEAFF.